Below, one TCR beta chain is given with its context. It lacks a known antigen. No DNA is shown, since the ends of the CDR3 on it are uncertain; the CDR3 is the one TCRdb lists. This entry is derived from a study of CD8 T cells in ankylosing spondylitis (dated by TCRdb to about 2017). A note on the overall study: The study set out to find disease-linked TCR variants by profiling T cell receptor beta repertoires in ankylosing spondylitis patients and healthy donors. The full study cohort was made up of 25 ankylosing spondylitis patients and about a hundred healthy donors. Peripheral blood was sampled, and synovial fluid was also collected from ankylosing spondylitis patients.

Overall results and qualifications from the work: Blood from ankylosing spondylitis patients appeared to be characterized by a TCR beta motif made up of under ten highly homologous amino acid variants. According to the report, matched synovial fluid samples from ankylosing spondylitis patients were significantly enriched for the disease-linked clones. The disease-linked clones had a CD8+ phenotype and were found at relatively low frequencies in peripheral blood. Some of the motif variants had been reported before in the synovial fluid and blood of reactive arthritis patients, a finding that suggests common disease-initiation mechanisms.

TCRdb records Illumina HiSeq 2500 as the sequencer. Quantitative 5'-RACE with molecular barcodes was the method used to prepare the TCR beta libraries. In the paper's pipeline: To identify disease-linked TCR variants, a new computational method was used, one built on a probabilistic model of VDJ rearrangement. TCRdb's own reprocessing of the public reads used fastp at Q25 and MiXCR and kept productive beta chains. Rows with one shared CDR3 protein collapse into an entry with the most common genes and DNA. These V and J calls rely on TCRdb rather than the paper's analysis. The sample table records some 200,000 distinct CDR3 sequences; 9.5% to 15% of these occur just once. Of the sample, approximately 15% is held by the ten largest clones. CDR3 length: 18 amino acids, cysteine to phenylalanine. CDR1 SGHAT and CDR2 FQDESV are derived from the germline V gene (reference sequence).

Source material: blood, either unsorted or a sorted T cell fraction (not recorded which). In this chain, TRBV11-1 is recombined with TRBJ2-2; no check of the table's D call, TRBD1, against the DNA was made. The receptor comes from a male donor with ankylosing spondylitis or in good health (not recorded which). CDR3 loop: CASSHPEGALNTGELFFF.